These 29 T cell receptor beta chains were all obtained from the same sample, sequenced in a study of beta chain features in type 1 diabetes. TCRB transcripts that were expressed got sequenced, as all of the isolated RNA had been reverse transcribed. Only in-frame clones appear in the TCRdb table, and some are missing; sequencing was by immunoSEQ multiplex PCR. The profile covers 970,000 or so clones, with roughly a sixth appearing a single time and about 0.02% taken by the ten largest. Input material: naive CD4+ T cells from blood. Receptor source: a woman under 30 in good health.

The chain recombines TRBV5-1 with TRBJ2-5; 8 bases match TRBD2. The V and J ends lost 0 bases and 5 bases, in that order; junction bases with no gene match: 9. Germline CDR1 SGHRS, CDR2 YFSETQ. The CDR3 runs to 16 residues. CDR3 residues: CASSLGAAGGRETQYF. The CDR3 nucleotides are TGCGCCAGCAGCTTGGGGGCCGCGGGAGGTCGGGAGACCCAGTACTTC.

Of note for this clone: This sample includes further DNA sequences coding for the same CDR3. V usage is TRBV9 and J usage is TRBJ2-3, with D perhaps TRBD2 (5 bases). From germline, CDR1 is SGDLS and CDR2 YYNGEE. The CDR3 consists of 13 residues. Trimming shortened V by 6 bases and J by 3 bases, and 11 bases separated the two germline ends. The CDR3 protein is CASKGLETDTQYF. The CDR3 DNA reads TGTGCCAGCAAAGGACTTGAAACAGATACGCAGTATTTT.

This clone was detected only a few times. The chain's CDR3 is CASTTPGQGTDTQYF. Here the CDR3 DNA reads TGTGCCAGCACTACTCCGGGACAGGGCACAGATACGCAGTATTTT. The rearrangement uses TRBV28 and TRBJ2-3, with 8 bases fitting TRBD1. In germline, CDR1 is MDHEN, CDR2 SYDVKM. The junction had 7 bases not matched to a gene; V was cut back by 7 bases and J by 1 base. CDR3 length equals 15 residues.

This sequence joins TRBV2 and TRBJ2-5; TRBD2 matches at 7 bases. After removal of 2 bases from V and 11 bases from J, the junction contained 8 bases not matched to a gene. The CDR3 contains 13 residues. Germline V gene data show CDR1 as SNHLY and CDR2 as FYNNEI. CDR3 in amino acids: CASSESPAGEQYF. The CDR3 DNA is TGTGCCAGCAGTGAATCGCCCGCGGGGGAGCAGTACTTC.

This clone came up a few times. The chain couples TRBV4-3 to TRBJ2-3, with 10 nucleotides matching TRBD2. After removal of 3 bases from V and 5 bases from J, the junction contained 8 bases not matched to a gene. From germline, CDR1 is LGHNA and CDR2 YSLEER. This CDR3 is 16 amino acids long. The CDR3 here is CASSHGLAERGDTQYF. The CDR3 DNA reads as TGCGCCAGCAGCCACGGACTAGCGGAGAGGGGAGATACGCAGTATTTT.

The DNA for the CDR3 is TGTGCCAGCAGTCGTGGGGCTAGCGGGGGGAGGTACGAGCAGTACTTC. Translated, it gives CASSRGASGGRYEQYF. The rearrangement links TRBV7-2 to TRBJ2-7, with 11 nucleotides matching TRBD2. The J segment lost 4 bases and the V segment lost 6 bases, leaving 11 bases of the junction unmatched. Germline CDR1 is SGHTA and CDR2 is FQGNSA. The CDR3 has 16 residues.

This clone was recorded a few times. The chain joins TRBV5-1 to TRBJ2-4, with a weak D call TRBD2 (5 bases). The CDR3 runs 12 residues. V gave up 2 bases and J gave up 8 bases, with 8 bases separating them. Germline V lookup: CDR1 SGHRS, CDR2 YFSETQ. The CDR3 loop reads CASSFLGDIQYF. In DNA, the CDR3 is TGCGCCAGCAGCTTCCTCGGGGACATTCAGTACTTC.

The chain uses TRBV4-3 and TRBJ1-1; D is unclear. V was shortened by 4 bases and J by 0 bases, with 6 bases between the two germline ends. Germline V gene data show CDR1 as LGHNA and CDR2 as YSLEER. The CDR3 runs to 13 residues. The CDR3 sequence: CASSLTVNTEAFF. CDR3 DNA: TGCGCCAGCAGCCTCACAGTGAACACTGAAGCTTTCTTT.

With regard to this clone: A junction boundary mismatches the germline segment, possibly from a read error. The CDR3 bases are TGTGCTAGCAGCCAGGGACTAGCGGGATCTGCAGATACGCAGTATTTT. It yields the protein CASSQGLAGSADTQYF. The rearrangement joins TRBV7-7 to TRBJ2-3, with 13 bases aligning to TRBD2. The CDR3 is made up of 16 amino acids. CDR1 is SSHAT, CDR2 FNYEAQ, per germline (reference sequence).

Notes on this clone: This specimen includes other DNA sequences encoding the same CDR3. J is TRBJ1-1 and V is TRBV2; D unclear. CDR3 size: 12 residues. V lost 6 bases, J lost 5 bases, and 10 bases lay in between. The germline V gene has CDR1 SNHLY and CDR2 FYNNEI. The chain's CDR3 is CASSARGTEAFF. The CDR3, as DNA: TGTGCCAGCAGCGCCAGAGGGACTGAAGCTTTCTTT.

This clone was detected a few times. The J gene is TRBJ1-4, the V gene TRBV7-2; D uncertain. Germline-derived CDR1 and CDR2 are SGHTA and FQGNSA. V dropped 5 bases and J dropped 8 bases, with 9 bases sitting between them. CDR3 length equals 12 residues. CDR3 sequence: CASSQDGEKLFF. CDR3 in DNA: TGTGCCAGCAGCCAAGACGGCGAAAAACTGTTTTTT.

The chain employs TRBV6-1 and TRBJ2-7; 8 bases align to TRBD2. The V gene end was trimmed by 2 bases and the J gene end by 3 bases; junction bases not matched to a gene: 6. There are 15 residues in the CDR3. Germline V CDR1 and CDR2: MNHNS, SASEGT. The CDR3 reads CASSEPTSDFYEQYF. The CDR3 DNA reads TGTGCCAGCAGTGAACCGACTAGCGATTTCTACGAGCAGTACTTC.

This chain uses TRBV7-9 with TRBJ2-7; TRBD2 aligns across 8 bases. With 3 bases clipped from V and 5 bases from J, the junction kept 9 bases outside the gene matches. CDR3 length: 15 amino acids. Germline assignment: CDR1 SEHNR and CDR2 FQNEAQ (reference sequence). The CDR3 spells CASSFRRAGVDEQYF. DNA for the CDR3: TGTGCCAGCAGCTTTCGACGAGCGGGAGTGGACGAGCAGTACTTC. The full variable domain, completed using reference TRBV7-9 and TRBJ2-7, is DTGVSQNPRHKITKRGQNVTFRCDPISEHNRLYWYRQTLGQGPEFLTYFQNEAQLEKSRLLSDRFSAERPKGSFSTLEIQRTEQGDSAMYLCASSFRRAGVDEQYFGPGTRLTVT.

V usage is TRBV7-6 and J usage is TRBJ2-3, with 7 bases fitting TRBD1. The CDR3 is made up of 13 amino acids. Trimming at V came to 5 bases and at J to 6 bases, leaving 5 bases not matched to a gene. Germline assignment: CDR1 SGHVS and CDR2 FNYEAQ. CDR3 residues: CASSLGQEDTQYF. For the CDR3, the DNA is TGTGCCAGCAGCCTAGGACAGGAGGATACGCAGTATTTT.

This chain uses TRBV6-6 with TRBJ2-7; TRBD1 is a possible D gene (5 bases). The V gene's germline CDR1 is MNHNY and CDR2 SVGAGI (reference sequence). Trimming left V 6 bases short and J 11 bases short, with 23 bases between. This CDR3 region has 14 residues. The CDR3: CASSSMGLPTLEYF. The CDR3 nucleotides read TGTGCCAGCAGCAGCATGGGGCTACCCACACTTGAGTACTTC.

This clone was recorded a few times. The gene calls are TRBV2 and TRBJ2-7, with TRBD1 matching 10 bases. Unmatched junction bases numbered 7, after V lost 5 bases and J lost 6 bases. The V gene's germline CDR1 is SNHLY and CDR2 FYNNEI. The CDR3 length is 14 residues. CDR3 loop: CASSLGQGFREQYF. Written as DNA, the CDR3 is TGTGCCAGCAGTCTGGGACAGGGGTTCCGCGAGCAGTACTTC.

The chain recombines TRBV7-8 with TRBJ2-2; 7 positions agree with TRBD2. This CDR3 comprises 16 residues. Germline CDR1 SGHVS, CDR2 FQNEAQ. V trimming: 1 base; J trimming: 1 base; junction bases outside the gene matches: 3. The CDR3 is CASSLGPSGNTGELFF. Written as DNA, the CDR3 is TGTGCCAGCAGCTTAGGTCCTAGCGGGAACACCGGGGAGCTGTTTTTT.

The chain couples TRBV28 to TRBJ1-5; perhaps TRBD1 as D (5 bases). This CDR3 has 15 residues. The ends were cut back, 4 bases at V and 3 bases at J, with 13 bases in the middle. Germline-derived CDR1 and CDR2 are MDHEN and SYDVKM. CDR3 nucleotide sequence: TGTGCCAGCAGTTATCCAGGGTACGACAATCAGCCCCAGCATTTT. It is translated as CASSYPGYDNQPQHF. Variable domain in full (rest from reference TRBV28 and TRBJ1-5): DVKVTQSSRYLVKRTGEKVFLECVQDMDHENMFWYRQDPGLGLRLIYFSYDVKMKEKGDIPEGYSVSREKKERFSLILESASTNQTSMYLCASSYPGYDNQPQHFGDGTRLSIL.

The rearrangement joins TRBV18 to TRBJ1-1, with a possible D match to TRBD1 (5 bases). There are 14 residues in the CDR3. CDR1 and CDR2 (germline): KGHSH, LQKENI. V gave up 1 base and J gave up 0 bases, with 6 bases separating them. The CDR3 loop reads CASSPRQLNTEAFF. For the CDR3, the DNA is TGTGCCAGCTCACCACGACAGCTGAACACTGAAGCTTTCTTT. The full variable domain, with the rest looked up from reference TRBV18 and TRBJ1-1, is NAGVMQNPRHLVRRRGQEARLRCSPMKGHSHVYWYRQLPEEGLKFMVYLQKENIIDESGMPKERFSAEFPKEGPSILRIQQVVRGDSAAYFCASSPRQLNTEAFFGQGTRLTVV.

The chain recombines TRBV27 with TRBJ2-5; D assignment may be TRBD1 or TRBD2 (6 bases each). The end of the DNA is better explained by TRBJ2-7, so the J call may be wrong. CDR1 is MNHEY and CDR2 is SMNVEV in the germline V gene (reference sequence). CDR3 size: 15 residues. The DNA of the CDR3 is TGTGCCAGCAGGCAATCAGACAGGCTCGGGGGCGAGCAGTACTTC. Translation gives CASRQSDRLGGEQYF.

The chain has TRBV15 and TRBJ2-1, with a weak D call TRBD2 (5 bases). This CDR3 has 12 amino acids. Between the trimmed V and J ends, which lost 6 bases and 7 bases, there was a span of 10 bases. The germline V gene has CDR1 LNHNV and CDR2 YYDKDF (reference sequence). The CDR3 coding sequence is TGTGCCACCAGGCTCGGGAAAAATGAGCAGTTCTTC. Amino acids: CATRLGKNEQFF.

Comment on this clone: At one end the junction does not follow the germline gene, possibly because of a read error. This chain joins TRBV6-1 and TRBJ2-1, with a weak D call TRBD2 (6 bases). The CDR3 is 14 residues long. The germline CDR1 and CDR2 sequences are MNHNS and SASEGT. The CDR3 DNA reads as TGCGCAGCTACAGCGGGTTGGGCAAACAATGAGCAGTTCTTC. Its translation: CAATAGWANNEQFF.

The rearrangement joins TRBV4-1 to TRBJ2-7; D is undetermined. Germline V gives CDR1 MGHRA, CDR2 YSYEKL. The V and J ends lost 0 bases and 5 bases respectively, with 11 bases between them. This CDR3 has 14 residues. The CDR3 coding sequence is TGCGCCAGCAGCCAAGATGCGATCCGCGACGAGCAGTACTTC. Translated, it gives CASSQDAIRDEQYF.

The chain links TRBV5-6 to TRBJ1-1; D gene ambiguous. The CDR3 sequence is 14 residues long. Trimming stripped 1 base from V and 10 bases from J, with 17 bases between. From germline, CDR1 is SGHDT and CDR2 YYEEEE. Here the CDR3 reads CASSLRGVEYGAFF. The CDR3 DNA is TGTGCCAGCAGCTTGCGTGGTGTAGAATATGGAGCTTTCTTT.

The rearrangement links TRBV29-1 to TRBJ2-3, with unresolved D. The CDR3 spans 14 residues. V dropped 2 bases and J dropped 0 bases, with 9 bases sitting between them. Germline V CDR1 and CDR2: SQVTM, ANQGSEA. The CDR3 region is CSVEWGTSTDTQYF. CDR3 bases: TGCAGCGTTGAATGGGGAACTAGCACAGATACGCAGTATTTT.

This clone was seen more than once but under ten times. This chain connects TRBV18 to TRBJ1-1; D unresolved. Between the trimmed V and J ends, which lost 6 bases and 3 bases, there was a span of 14 bases. The CDR3 spans 14 residues. The germline V gene encodes CDR1 KGHSH and CDR2 LQKENI. This CDR3 is CASSAQSEDTEAFF. The CDR3 DNA reads as TGTGCCAGCTCCGCACAGAGTGAGGACACTGAAGCTTTCTTT.

This clone occurred a few times. The chain recombines TRBV10-1 with TRBJ2-7; no definite D call. The CDR3 sequence is 13 residues long. Germline V lookup: CDR1 WNHNN, CDR2 SYGVQD (reference sequence). Trimming took off 0 bases at V and 4 bases at J, with 7 bases between the two ends. CDR3: CASSESQVYEQYF. CDR3 DNA sequence: TGCGCCAGCAGTGAGTCCCAGGTATACGAGCAGTACTTC.

The chain has TRBV18 and TRBJ1-1; D remains unclear. The CDR3 covers 11 residues. Germline values: CDR1 KGHSH, CDR2 LQKENI. V lost 4 bases to trimming and J lost 6 bases, with 6 bases between them. This CDR3 reads CASSLDAEAFF. DNA of the CDR3: TGTGCCAGCTCACTCGACGCTGAAGCTTTCTTT. The full variable domain, completed using reference TRBV18 and TRBJ1-1, is NAGVMQNPRHLVRRRGQEARLRCSPMKGHSHVYWYRQLPEEGLKFMVYLQKENIIDESGMPKERFSAEFPKEGPSILRIQQVVRGDSAAYFCASSLDAEAFFGQGTRLTVV.

This clone was counted a few times. The chain combines TRBV27 with TRBJ2-2; no clear D. The CDR3 length is 14 residues. Germline CDR1 MNHEY, CDR2 SMNVEV (reference sequence). Trimming cost V 2 bases and J 2 bases, with 6 bases left between them. The CDR3 nucleotides read TGTGCCAGCAGTTTAAGCTATAACACCGGGGAGCTGTTTTTT. Amino acid sequence: CASSLSYNTGELFF.